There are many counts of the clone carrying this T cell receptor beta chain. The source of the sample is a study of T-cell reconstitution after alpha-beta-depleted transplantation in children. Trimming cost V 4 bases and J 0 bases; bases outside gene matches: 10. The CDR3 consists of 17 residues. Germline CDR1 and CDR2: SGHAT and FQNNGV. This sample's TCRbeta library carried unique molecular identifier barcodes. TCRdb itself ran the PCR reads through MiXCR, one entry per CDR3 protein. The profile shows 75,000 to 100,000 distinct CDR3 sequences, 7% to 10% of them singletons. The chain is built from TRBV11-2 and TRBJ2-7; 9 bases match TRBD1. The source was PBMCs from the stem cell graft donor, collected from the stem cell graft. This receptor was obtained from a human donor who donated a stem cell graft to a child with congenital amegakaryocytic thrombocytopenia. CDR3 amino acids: CASSSFVGQGTSYEQYF. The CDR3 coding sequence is TGTGCCAGCAGCTCCTTCGTCGGACAGGGGACCTCCTACGAGCAGTACTTC.